These 14 T cell receptor beta chains originate from one sample sequenced in a study of cytomegalovirus exposure and HLA in healthy donors. A multiplex PCR was run with 60 Vbeta primers and 13 Jbeta primers. The protocol was immunoSEQ multiplex PCR, while the TCRdb copy is restricted to in-frame clones and leaves out a portion. The repertoire consists of roughly 68,000 clones, with approximately 72% occurring once and the leading ten covering about 7.4%. Sequencing was done on a sample of PBMCs. All receptors come from a woman in her twenties or thirties in good health and CMV-seropositive.

This chain joins TRBV6-6 and TRBJ2-5, with 12 bases lining up with TRBD1. From germline, CDR1 is MNHNY and CDR2 SVGAGI (reference sequence). There are 15 residues in the CDR3. J lost 5 bases, V lost 4 bases, and 5 bases had no gene match. Here the CDR3 reads CASSSGQGAGETQYF. CDR3 coding DNA: TGTGCCAGCAGTTCGGGACAGGGGGCCGGGGAGACCCAGTACTTC.

This clone was counted between two and nine times. The chain joins TRBV5-6 to TRBJ2-7, with 15 bases identical to TRBD2. V lost 2 bases, J lost 1 base, and 4 bases stayed unmatched. Germline V gives CDR1 SGHDT, CDR2 YYEEEE. This CDR3 spans 17 amino acids. Here the CDR3 DNA reads TGTGCCAGCAGCTTACAGGGACTAGCGGGAGGTTCCTACGAGCAGTACTTC. As protein: CASSLQGLAGGSYEQYF.

This clone rates as medium-sized. The chain couples TRBV6-1 to TRBJ1-1, with D possibly matching TRBD1 (6 bases). Trimming shortened V by 1 base and J by 0 bases, and 12 bases separated the two germline ends. Looked up from germline, CDR1 is MNHNS and CDR2 is SASEGT. CDR3 length equals 16 residues. The CDR3 reads CASSEGYTGLNTEAFF. CDR3 bases: TGTGCCAGCAGTGAAGGATACACAGGGTTGAACACTGAAGCTTTCTTT.

The chain joins TRBV19 to TRBJ1-5; 8 positions match TRBD1. The CDR3 has 14 residues. With V trimmed by 5 bases and J by 7 bases, 7 bases remained unmatched. The germline CDR1 and CDR2 sequences are LNHDA and SQIVND (reference sequence). The CDR3 region is CASSGWTGRQPQHF. CDR3 in DNA: TGTGCCAGTAGTGGCTGGACAGGGAGGCAGCCCCAGCATTTT.

This chain joins TRBV4-1 and TRBJ2-1, with D possibly matching TRBD2 (6 bases). Germline V gives CDR1 MGHRA, CDR2 YSYEKL. V was pared by 1 base and J by 5 bases, with 9 bases between. The CDR3 is 14 amino acids. The CDR3 DNA reads TGCGCCAGCAGCCAAGGGACTAATAACAATGAGCAGTTCTTC. It is translated as CASSQGTNNNEQFF.

The chain combines TRBV14 with TRBJ1-4, with 9 bases identical to TRBD1. Germline V gene data show CDR1 as SGHDN and CDR2 as FVKESK. This CDR3 contains 16 residues. V shed 4 bases, J shed 0 bases, and the junction held 3 bases outside the gene matches. This chain's CDR3 is CASSPDRGTTNEKLFF. The CDR3 DNA reads as TGTGCCAGCAGCCCCGACAGGGGGACAACTAATGAAAAACTGTTTTTT.

The rearrangement links TRBV10-2 to TRBJ2-7; no clear D. Trimming took 2 bases from V and 1 from J, leaving 3 bases between them. This CDR3 comprises 12 residues. Germline values: CDR1 WSHSY, CDR2 SAAADI. CDR3 nucleotides: TGCGCCAGCAGTGAGCTTTCCTACGAGCAGTACTTC. Amino acids: CASSELSYEQYF.

The V and J genes are TRBV7-2 and TRBJ2-2, with D possibly being TRBD1 (6 bases). Per germline, CDR1 SGHTA and CDR2 FQGNSA. The CDR3 covers 14 residues. V lost 5 bases and J 2 bases, leaving 9 bases between the germline ends. The DNA for the CDR3 is TGTGCCAGCAGCGTACAGGGAAACACCGGGGAGCTGTTTTTT. Amino acid sequence: CASSVQGNTGELFF.

V usage is TRBV7-3 and J usage is TRBJ2-5, with D hard to call. The CDR3 loop spans 13 amino acids. With 1 base removed from V and 4 bases from J, the gap between germline ends came to 7 bases. Germline V lookup: CDR1 SGHTA, CDR2 FQGTGA. This CDR3 is CASSLSRGETQYF. CDR3 coding DNA: TGTGCCAGCAGCTTAAGTCGAGGAGAGACCCAGTACTTC.

The chain couples TRBV19 to TRBJ2-6; 12 bases are a match to TRBD2. Trimming took 4 bases from V and 1 from J; bases not matched to a gene: 5. Germline values: CDR1 LNHDA, CDR2 SQIVND (reference sequence). This CDR3 has 18 amino acids. The CDR3 sequence is CASSRKTSGSSGANVLTF. The CDR3 DNA reads TGTGCCAGTAGTAGAAAGACTAGCGGGAGTTCTGGGGCCAACGTCCTGACTTTC.

This chain links TRBV4-3 with TRBJ2-1; 9 bases fit TRBD2. Germline CDR1 is LGHNA and CDR2 is YSLEER. The CDR3 has 18 residues. Trimming cost V 1 base and J 6 bases; bases outside gene matches: 13. The CDR3 loop is CASSQAPSGAGGGNEQFF. The CDR3 coding sequence is TGCGCCAGCAGCCAAGCCCCATCAGGAGCGGGAGGAGGCAATGAGCAGTTCTTC.

This chain uses TRBV6-5 with TRBJ2-7; D possibly corresponds to TRBD2 (5 bases). The V end was cut by 2 bases, the J end by 2 bases, with 13 bases between. From germline, CDR1 is MNHEY and CDR2 SVGAGI. CDR3 length: 15 amino acids. This CDR3 is CASSYGGLDAYEQYF. Here the CDR3 DNA reads TGTGCCAGCAGTTACGGTGGACTGGACGCCTACGAGCAGTACTTC.

The chain carries TRBV28 and TRBJ1-5, with D maybe TRBD1 (5 bases). Germline CDR1 reads MDHEN; CDR2 reads SYDVKM. The V end was cut by 3 bases, the J end by 1 base, with 10 bases between. CDR3 size: 15 residues. CDR3 in amino acids: CASSFRASSNQPQHF. In DNA, the CDR3 is TGTGCCAGCAGTTTCAGGGCATCCAGCAATCAGCCCCAGCATTTT.

This chain joins TRBV7-3 and TRBJ2-2; 11 bases agree with TRBD2. This CDR3 contains 15 residues. After removal of 6 bases from V and 4 bases from J, the junction contained 4 bases not matched to a gene. Per the germline V gene, CDR1 is SGHTA and CDR2 is FQGTGA. As DNA, the CDR3 is TGTGCCAGCAGTTTCGGGACTAGCGGCACCGGGGAGCTGTTTTTT. Its protein is CASSFGTSGTGELFF.